Listed below are T cell receptor beta chains from one sample, sequenced in a study of Ad26.COV2.S vaccination and SARS-CoV-2 variants. Clones were read by immunoSEQ multiplex PCR, and TCRdb kept only the in-frame ones, dropping some. The sample comprises about 350,000 clones, around 90% of which are singletons, and 3.5% to 4.5% rests with the top ten. Source: peripheral blood, taken after recovery from COVID-19. The receptors originated from a human donor who had recovered from COVID-19. The CDR3 runs from the conserved cysteine through the conserved F or W. A D gene is named only where the DNA matches it firmly. Clone size appears in some rows only: once, few, many, or a class for an expanded clone.

clone size: .; J gene: TRBJ1-2; V gene: TRBV29-1; D gene: .; CDR3 DNA: TGCAGCGTTGAGGGGGAAGGGAACTATGGCTACACCTTC; CDR3 protein: CSVEGEGNYGYTF
clone size: .; J gene: TRBJ2-1; V gene: TRBV4-1; D gene: TRBD2; CDR3 DNA: TGCGCCAGCAGCCCGGACGGGACTAGCGGGGGGGGGAATGAGCAGTTCTTC; CDR3 protein: CASSPDGTSGGGNEQFF
clone size: .; J gene: TRBJ1-1; V gene: TRBV7-8; D gene: .; CDR3 DNA: TGTGCCAGCAGCTTAGGGGCTGTGGGGGTGACTGAAGCTTTCTTT; CDR3 protein: CASSLGAVGVTEAFF
clone size: .; J gene: TRBJ1-1; V gene: TRBV7-2; D gene: .; CDR3 DNA: TGTGCCAGCAGCCTACATGGTGGATGGGTTGAAGCTTTCTTT; CDR3 protein: CASSLHGGWVEAFF
clone size: .; J gene: TRBJ2-3; V gene: TRBV15; D gene: .; CDR3 DNA: TGTGCCACCAGTGCAACTAGTACGAACTTGTATACGCAGTATTTT; CDR3 protein: CATSATSTNLYTQYF
clone size: .; J gene: TRBJ1-3; V gene: TRBV11-3; D gene: .; CDR3 DNA: TGTGCCAGCAGCTATGCAGGGGCTGGAAACACCATATATTTT; CDR3 protein: CASSYAGAGNTIYF
clone size: .; J gene: TRBJ1-1; V gene: TRBV12-3/TRBV12-4; D gene: .; CDR3 DNA: TGTGCCAACAGTTTAACGGGGGGCACTGAAGCTTTCTTT; CDR3 protein: CANSLTGGTEAFF
clone size: once; J gene: TRBJ2-3; V gene: TRBV6-5; D gene: .; CDR3 DNA: TGTGCCAGCGGCTCCCAAGGCCAGGGGCGGGATACGCAGTATTTT; CDR3 protein: CASGSQGQGRDTQYF
clone size: .; J gene: TRBJ2-7; V gene: TRBV10-2; D gene: TRBD1; CDR3 DNA: TGCGCCAGCAGTGCCGGACAGGGAATTCCCTACGAGCAGTACTTC; CDR3 protein: CASSAGQGIPYEQYF
clone size: .; J gene: TRBJ2-5; V gene: TRBV7-2; D gene: .; CDR3 DNA: TGTGCCAGCAGCTTAAACCACCAAGAGACCCAGTACTTC; CDR3 protein: CASSLNHQETQYF
clone size: .; J gene: TRBJ1-1; V gene: TRBV12-3/TRBV12-4; D gene: .; CDR3 DNA: TGTGCCAGCAGTTTAACGGTATCCCCTGAAGCTTTCTTT; CDR3 protein: CASSLTVSPEAFF
clone size: once; J gene: TRBJ2-2; V gene: TRBV4-3; D gene: TRBD1; CDR3 DNA: TGCGCCAGCAGCCCACAGGGACAGGGGGTAAACACCGGGGAGCTGTTTTTT; CDR3 protein: CASSPQGQGVNTGELFF
clone size: .; J gene: TRBJ1-3; V gene: TRBV6-1; D gene: .; CDR3 DNA: TGTGCCAGCAGTGAATTAATGGCGGGAACCACTGGAAACACCATATATTTT; CDR3 protein: CASSELMAGTTGNTIYF
clone size: .; J gene: TRBJ1-5; V gene: TRBV12-5; D gene: TRBD1; CDR3 DNA: TGTGCTAGTGGTTTGGGGACAGGCCTGGGCAATCAGCCCCAGCATTTT; CDR3 protein: CASGLGTGLGNQPQHF
clone size: .; J gene: TRBJ2-7; V gene: TRBV11-2; D gene: .; CDR3 DNA: TGTGCCAGCAGCTTGGAAACGGGGAGGTCCTACGAGCAGTACTTC; CDR3 protein: CASSLETGRSYEQYF
clone size: .; J gene: TRBJ1-1; V gene: TRBV6-6; D gene: TRBD1; CDR3 DNA: TGTGCCAGCAGCTTCCAGGGGGGCACTGAAGCTTTCTTT; CDR3 protein: CASSFQGGTEAFF
clone size: .; J gene: TRBJ1-1; V gene: TRBV13; D gene: .; CDR3 DNA: TGTGCCAGCAGCTTAGGTAAGGGGGGGACTGAAGCTTTCTTT; CDR3 protein: CASSLGKGGTEAFF
clone size: .; J gene: TRBJ2-1; V gene: TRBV11-2; D gene: TRBD1; CDR3 DNA: TGTGCCAGCAGCTTTCAAGGGACAGACAATGAGCAGTTCTTC; CDR3 protein: CASSFQGTDNEQFF
clone size: .; J gene: TRBJ2-7; V gene: TRBV9; D gene: .; CDR3 DNA: TGTGCCAGCAGTGCAACGCGGGCCTCCTACGAGCAGTACTTC; CDR3 protein: CASSATRASYEQYF
clone size: .; J gene: TRBJ2-3; V gene: TRBV5-1; D gene: .; CDR3 DNA: TGCGCCAGCAGCTTGGGGGGCTTTAGCACAGATACGCAGTATTTT; CDR3 protein: CASSLGGFSTDTQYF
clone size: .; J gene: TRBJ1-1; V gene: TRBV6-5; D gene: .; CDR3 DNA: TGTGCCAGCAGTTACATGGCAGCCACGAACACTGAAGCTTTCTTT; CDR3 protein: CASSYMAATNTEAFF
clone size: .; J gene: TRBJ2-1; V gene: TRBV7-6; D gene: .; CDR3 DNA: TGTGCCAGCAGCCCCCTTGGCCTAGCCAATGAGCAGTTCTTC; CDR3 protein: CASSPLGLANEQFF
clone size: .; J gene: TRBJ1-2; V gene: TRBV7-9; D gene: .; CDR3 DNA: TGTGCCAGCAGCCCCCGGACTAACTATGGCTACACCTTC; CDR3 protein: CASSPRTNYGYTF
clone size: .; J gene: TRBJ2-5; V gene: TRBV11-2; D gene: TRBD2; CDR3 DNA: TGTGCCAGCAGCTTCCTAGCGGGGGGCCAAGAGACCCAGTACTTC; CDR3 protein: CASSFLAGGQETQYF
clone size: .; J gene: TRBJ2-3; V gene: TRBV7-2; D gene: .; CDR3 DNA: TGTGCCAGCAGCCAGCCAGCGTACACAGATACGCAGTATTTT; CDR3 protein: CASSQPAYTDTQYF
clone size: .; J gene: TRBJ2-6; V gene: TRBV5-1; D gene: .; CDR3 DNA: TGCGCCAGCAGCGTCCCCTCCTCTGGGGCCAACGTCCTGACTTTC; CDR3 protein: CASSVPSSGANVLTF
clone size: .; J gene: TRBJ1-6; V gene: TRBV7-9; D gene: .; CDR3 DNA: TGTGCCAGCAGCTTCGGGGGGTCACCCCTCCACTTT; CDR3 protein: CASSFGGSPLHF
clone size: .; J gene: TRBJ1-1; V gene: TRBV3-1/TRBV3-2; D gene: TRBD1; CDR3 DNA: TGTGCCAGCAGCCAAGGGGACAGGGGGAACACTGAAGCTTTCTTT; CDR3 protein: CASSQGDRGNTEAFF
clone size: .; J gene: TRBJ1-2; V gene: TRBV7-9; D gene: .; CDR3 DNA: TGTGCCAGCAGCTTAGCATACGAGGGGGCTAACTATGGCTACACCTTC; CDR3 protein: CASSLAYEGANYGYTF
clone size: .; J gene: TRBJ1-4; V gene: TRBV5-6; D gene: TRBD1; CDR3 DNA: TGTGCCAGCAGTTTCGGGACAGGAAACGAAAAACTGTTTTTT; CDR3 protein: CASSFGTGNEKLFF
clone size: .; J gene: TRBJ1-1; V gene: TRBV12-3/TRBV12-4; D gene: .; CDR3 DNA: TGTGCCAGCAGCCCCCGGGGACCTGAAGCTTTCTTT; CDR3 protein: CASSPRGPEAFF
clone size: .; J gene: TRBJ1-2; V gene: TRBV7-9; D gene: TRBD1; CDR3 DNA: TGTGCCAGCAGCTTGAGACAGGGGGCCGGGAGCTATGGCTACACCTTC; CDR3 protein: CASSLRQGAGSYGYTF
clone size: .; J gene: TRBJ1-2; V gene: TRBV7-9; D gene: TRBD1; CDR3 DNA: TGTGCCAGCAGCTTAGTGTCCAGGGGGCAACGAGGCTACACCTTC; CDR3 protein: CASSLVSRGQRGYTF
clone size: once; J gene: TRBJ2-3; V gene: TRBV11-2; D gene: TRBD2; CDR3 DNA: TGTGCCAGCAGCGTCCGGGGGGGGCCCGTAGATACGCAGTATTTT; CDR3 protein: CASSVRGGPVDTQYF
clone size: .; J gene: TRBJ1-1; V gene: TRBV28; D gene: TRBD1; CDR3 DNA: TGTGCCAGCAGTCTCCCCGGACAGGGAGGTTTGACTTTCTTT; CDR3 protein: CASSLPGQGGLTFF
clone size: .; J gene: TRBJ2-7; V gene: TRBV5-1; D gene: .; CDR3 DNA: TGCGCCAGCAGCTTGGGCGGGTACTACGAGCAGTACTTC; CDR3 protein: CASSLGGYYEQYF
clone size: .; J gene: TRBJ2-3; V gene: TRBV20-1; D gene: .; CDR3 DNA: TGCAGTGCTAGTGGGTCGGGGAGGATAGGGGAAATGGATACGCAGTATTTT; CDR3 protein: CSASGSGRIGEMDTQYF
clone size: .; J gene: TRBJ2-7; V gene: TRBV7-9; D gene: TRBD1; CDR3 DNA: TGTGCCAGCAGCTTGACAACAGGGACAGGCTACGAGCAGTACTTC; CDR3 protein: CASSLTTGTGYEQYF
clone size: once; J gene: TRBJ2-2; V gene: TRBV7-9; D gene: .; CDR3 DNA: TGTGCCAGCAGCTTTTCACAGAGACACACCGGGGAGCTGTTTTTT; CDR3 protein: CASSFSQRHTGELFF
clone size: .; J gene: TRBJ2-6; V gene: TRBV3-1/TRBV3-2; D gene: .; CDR3 DNA: TGTGCCAGCAGCCAAGATGGATCTGGGGCCAACGTCCTGACTTTC; CDR3 protein: CASSQDGSGANVLTF
clone size: .; J gene: TRBJ1-2; V gene: TRBV25-1; D gene: TRBD1; CDR3 DNA: TGTGCCAGCAACCTACAGGGGGATGGCTACACCTTC; CDR3 protein: CASNLQGDGYTF
clone size: .; J gene: TRBJ2-5; V gene: TRBV20-1; D gene: .; CDR3 DNA: TGCAGTGCTAGAGATGTGGAGACCCAGTACTTC; CDR3 protein: CSARDVETQYF
clone size: .; J gene: TRBJ2-5; V gene: TRBV5-1; D gene: .; CDR3 DNA: TGCGCCAGCAGCTTGGGAGTCATTAAACAAGAGACCCAGTACTTC; CDR3 protein: CASSLGVIKQETQYF
clone size: .; J gene: TRBJ1-5; V gene: TRBV9; D gene: TRBD1; CDR3 DNA: TGTGCCAGCAGCGCCGGGACAGGGTGGAATCAGCCCCAGCATTTT; CDR3 protein: CASSAGTGWNQPQHF
clone size: .; J gene: TRBJ2-2; V gene: TRBV4-1; D gene: TRBD1; CDR3 DNA: TGCGCCAGCAGTGACAGGGGGAACACCGGGGAGCTGTTTTTT; CDR3 protein: CASSDRGNTGELFF